This T cell receptor (beta chain) originates from a study of cytomegalovirus exposure and HLA in healthy donors. Study-level information: The same platform was used for the 100 to 150 validation repertoires and the approximately 670 first-cohort repertoires, a later analysis reported.

Libraries were prepared by immunoSEQ multiplex PCR; TCRdb keeps only in-frame clonotypes and omits some of them. The repertoire holds some 140,000 clones, 85% to 90% seen once, with around 5.9% in the top ten. Trimming cost V 5 bases and J 2 bases, with 12 bases left between them. The germline CDR1 and CDR2 sequences are MNHEY and SVGAGI. The length of the CDR3 is 14 residues. The table lists this clone with a few counts. The donors formed part of the roughly 110-subject validation cohort, distinct from the roughly 620-subject first cohort. The specimen sequenced was PBMCs. The receptor's source is a woman between 25 and 40 years old in good health and CMV-seropositive. V is TRBV6-5 and J is TRBJ1-1; D remains ambiguous. The CDR3 region has the DNA TGTGCCAGCAGTCGCCTCGGGGATAACACTGAAGCTTTCTTT. Protein product: CASSRLGDNTEAFF.